This T cell receptor (beta chain) emerged from a study of CD8 T cells in ankylosing spondylitis. Trimming at V came to 4 bases and at J to 4 bases, leaving 6 bases not matched to a gene. Per the germline V gene, CDR1 is SGHTA and CDR2 is FQGNSA. This CDR3 region has 16 residues. This clonotype was found a few times. The antigen remains undetermined. Study observations and caveats: Reportedly, significant enrichment of disease-linked clones occurred in matched ankylosing spondylitis synovial fluid.

TCRdb re-called the 5' RACE reads with MiXCR, one entry per CDR3 protein. The table shows some 63,000 distinct CDR3 sequences, with around 6.5% occurring only once. The chain carries TRBV7-2 and TRBJ2-5, with 13 bases that match TRBD2. The sequence was collected from a male donor with ankylosing spondylitis. Sample: synovial fluid, either unsorted or a sorted T cell fraction (not recorded which). Written as DNA, the CDR3 is TGTGCCAGCAGCTCCTGGACTAGCGGGAGCGGAGAGACCCAGTACTTC. This codes for CASSSWTSGSGETQYF.